This T cell receptor beta chain was found in a study of radiation and T cells in renal cell carcinoma. The time point: baseline pretreatment blood. Treatment: 15 Gy SBRT to primary tumor, nephrectomy 4 weeks later. After SBRT, blood was collected at 2 and 4 weeks, plus baseline. The tumor was a clear cell renal cell carcinoma. This CDR3 contains 15 residues. V shed 1 base and J shed 4 bases, with 11 bases lying between them. The germline V gene encodes CDR1 LNHDA and CDR2 SQIVND (reference sequence). Assay used: immunoSEQ multiplex PCR; TCRdb lists only in-frame clones, some missing. Here the sample spans 50,000 to 75,000 clones, over 70% being singletons.

The starting material was blood, obtained from a patient whose treatment included radiotherapy and nephrectomy. The sequence came from a man in his 60s with renal cell carcinoma. This rearrangement joins TRBV19 to TRBJ1-5; possibly TRBD1 for D (5 bases). CDR3 in amino acids: CASSIVLRDNQPQHF. CDR3 coding DNA: TGTGCCAGTAGTATAGTCCTCAGGGATAATCAGCCCCAGCATTTT.